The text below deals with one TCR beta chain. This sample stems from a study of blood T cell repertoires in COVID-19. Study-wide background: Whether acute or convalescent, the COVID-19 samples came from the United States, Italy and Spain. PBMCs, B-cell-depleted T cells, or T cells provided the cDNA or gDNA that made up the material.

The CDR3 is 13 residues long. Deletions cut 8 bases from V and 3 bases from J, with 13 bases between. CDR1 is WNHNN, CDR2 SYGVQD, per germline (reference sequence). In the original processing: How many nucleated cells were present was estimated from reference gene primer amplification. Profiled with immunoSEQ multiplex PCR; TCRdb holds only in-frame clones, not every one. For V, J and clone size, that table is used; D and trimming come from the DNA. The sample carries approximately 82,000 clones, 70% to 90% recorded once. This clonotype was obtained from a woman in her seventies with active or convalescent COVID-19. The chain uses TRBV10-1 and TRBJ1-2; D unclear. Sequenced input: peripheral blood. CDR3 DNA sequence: TGCGCCAGCGAAGCTTCCCAGGACTATGGCTACACCTTC. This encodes CASEASQDYGYTF.